This T cell receptor beta chain was recorded in a study of blood T cell repertoires in COVID-19. Under the authors' procedure: How many nucleated cells were present was estimated from reference gene primer amplification. TCRdb's copy holds only in-frame clones and misses some; the assay was immunoSEQ multiplex PCR. D and trimming come from the DNA, and the V and J calls and clone size come from that table. The table includes about 69,000 clones, less than 85% detected once. The source material was peripheral blood. This sequence was found in a man over 45 with COVID-19, enrolled during active disease.

The CDR3 sequence is CASSPLMDRGLNSPLHF. The CDR3 DNA follows: TGTGCCAGCTCACCACTGATGGACAGGGGGTTAAATTCACCCCTCCACTTT. This chain connects TRBV18 to TRBJ1-6, with 10 bases fitting TRBD1. V shed 1 base and J 7 bases; nucleotides not matched to a gene: 7. Germline CDR1 KGHSH, CDR2 LQKENI. This CDR3 has 17 amino acids. The full variable domain, completed using reference TRBV18 and TRBJ1-6, is NAGVMQNPRHLVRRRGQEARLRCSPMKGHSHVYWYRQLPEEGLKFMVYLQKENIIDESGMPKERFSAEFPKEGPSILRIQQVVRGDSAAYFCASSPLMDRGLNSPLHFGNGTRLTVT.